A single sample gave rise to the 10 T cell receptor beta chains below, sequenced in a study of radiotherapy plus CTLA-4 blockade in lung cancer. TCRdb's copy holds only in-frame clones and misses some; the assay was immunoSEQ multiplex PCR. The sample includes approximately 73,000 clones, about nine tenths of them seen just once. This sample comprised peripheral blood, obtained from a patient treated with radiotherapy plus ipilimumab. The receptors shown here come from a human donor with non-small cell lung cancer that progressed on radiotherapy plus ipilimumab.

As regards this clone: The same CDR3 also results from other DNA sequences found in this sample. This chain connects TRBV7-8 to TRBJ1-5; the D gene is possibly TRBD1 (5 bases). Germline assignment: CDR1 SGHVS and CDR2 FQNEAQ. The CDR3 loop spans 15 amino acids. Trimming took 5 bases from V and 7 from J, leaving 18 bases between them. CDR3 bases: TGTGCCAGCAGCCCGATTGGGGCCCTCAACCAGCCCCAGCATTTT. The encoded protein is CASSPIGALNQPQHF.

This clone has just one count. The genes are TRBV7-9 and TRBJ1-2; 11 positions agree with TRBD1. CDR1 is SEHNR and CDR2 is FQNEAQ in the germline V gene (reference sequence). V lost 4 bases, J lost 6 bases, and 4 bases stayed unmatched. This CDR3 has 14 residues. The CDR3 sequence: CASSWDRGNNGYTF. CDR3 DNA: TGTGCCAGCAGCTGGGACAGGGGGAACAATGGCTACACCTTC.

The rearrangement uses TRBV7-3 and TRBJ1-1; 7 bases are shared with TRBD1. Trimming took 5 bases from V and 0 from J; bases not matched to a gene: 0. Germline values: CDR1 SGHTA, CDR2 FQGTGA. This CDR3 contains 13 residues. In DNA form, the CDR3 reads TGTGCCAGCAGCGGACAGGTGAACACTGAAGCTTTCTTT. Its protein product is CASSGQVNTEAFF.

This clone was seen a single time. The genes are TRBV7-9 and TRBJ2-5; 9 bases match TRBD2. Germline V gene data show CDR1 as SEHNR and CDR2 as FQNEAQ (reference sequence). V trimming: 1 base; J trimming: 5 bases; junction bases outside the gene matches: 5. This CDR3 has 15 amino acids. In nucleotides, the CDR3 is TGTGCCAGCAGCTTAGGCGGGAGGGCCTTCGAGACCCAGTACTTC. This translates into CASSLGGRAFETQYF.

CDR3 coding DNA: TGTGCCATCAGGGGGGAACTAGCGGGAGTTCAAGGCACAGATACGCAGTATTTT. Residues: CAIRGELAGVQGTDTQYF. The chain carries TRBV10-3 and TRBJ2-3; 11 bases map to TRBD2. Losses at the gene ends were 6 bases for V and 1 base for J; bases not matched to a gene: 12. This CDR3 is 18 amino acids long. In germline, CDR1 is ENHRY, CDR2 SYGVKD.

This chain links TRBV30 with TRBJ1-1, with D uncertain. The CDR3 spans 11 residues. V lost 5 bases and J lost 3, with 7 bases in between. CDR1 and CDR2 (germline): GTSNPN, SVGIG (reference sequence). CDR3 sequence: CAWGEDTEAFF. The DNA of the CDR3 is TGTGCCTGGGGAGAAGACACTGAAGCTTTCTTT. Full variable domain (missing parts from reference TRBV30 and TRBJ1-1): SQTIHQWPATLVQPVGSPLSLECTVEGTSNPNLYWYRQAAGRGLQLLFYSVGIGQISSEVPQNLSASRPQDRQFILSSKKLLLSDSGFYLCAWGEDTEAFFGQGTRLTVV.

The rearrangement uses TRBV27 and TRBJ2-3; D unresolved. Per germline, CDR1 MNHEY and CDR2 SMNVEV (reference sequence). The length of the CDR3 is 12 residues. V gave up 5 bases and J gave up 3 bases, with 6 bases separating them. The CDR3 DNA is TGTGCCAGCAGTGGAAAGACAGATACGCAGTATTTT. This translates into CASSGKTDTQYF.

The rearrangement uses TRBV11-3 and TRBJ2-7; D might be TRBD2 (5 bases). CDR1 SGHNT and CDR2 YENEEA come from the germline V gene. CDR3 length equals 13 residues. Trimming stripped 0 bases from V and 4 bases from J, with 7 bases between. As DNA, the CDR3 is TGTGCCAGCAGCTTAGATGAGGGATACGAGCAGTACTTC. The encoded protein is CASSLDEGYEQYF. Combining the CDR3 with reference TRBV11-3 and TRBJ2-7 gives the whole variable domain EAGVVQSPRYKIIEKKQPVAFWCNPISGHNTLYWYLQNLGQGPELLIRYENEEAVDDSQLPKDRFSAERLKGVDSTLKIQPAELGDSAVYLCASSLDEGYEQYFGPGTRLTVT.

The gene calls are TRBV19 and TRBJ1-1; TRBD1 matches at 8 bases. Trimming cost V 5 bases and J 6 bases; bases outside gene matches: 8. Germline V gene lookup returns CDR1 LNHDA and CDR2 SQIVND (reference sequence). The CDR3 sequence is 14 residues long. CDR3 nucleotides: TGTGCCAGTAGTGAACAGGGGGAGGGCGCTGAAGCTTTCTTT. Protein product: CASSEQGEGAEAFF.

This sequence joins TRBV6-5 and TRBJ2-7; D is uncertain. The CDR3 length is 14 residues. V was cut by 6 bases and J by 5 bases, with 17 bases left in between. In germline, CDR1 is MNHEY, CDR2 SVGAGI. CDR3 sequence reads: CASSVTNSGDEQYF. For the CDR3, the DNA is TGTGCCAGCAGCGTGACAAATTCCGGAGACGAGCAGTACTTC.